One sample yielded the 7 T cell receptor beta chains listed below, sequenced in a study of T-cell reconstitution after alpha-beta-depleted transplantation in children. Unique molecular identifiers were used in preparing the TCRbeta library. TCRdb redid the calling of the PCR reads with MiXCR, one entry per CDR3 protein. The sample includes 500,000 to 650,000 distinct CDR3 sequences, around 10% of them seen just once. This specimen consisted of PBMCs, mostly from graft donor cells, obtained 180 days after TCRalphabeta/CD19-depleted stem cell transplant. Receptor source: a female patient aged 2-15 years who had a stem cell transplant for aplastic anemia, so the T cells may come from the graft donor.

This clonotype was seen ten or more times. This chain links TRBV12-3 or TRBV12-4 with TRBJ2-7, with TRBD1 matching over 7 bases. The J segment lost 6 bases and the V segment lost 6 bases, leaving 5 bases of the junction unmatched. The CDR3 contains 12 residues. The CDR3 sequence: CASSFRGTEQYF. The CDR3 nucleotides read TGTGCCAGCAGCTTCAGGGGGACCGAGCAGTACTTC.

CDR3 DNA sequence: TGTGCCAGCAGTTTCACAGCTAACTATGGCTACACCTTC. Amino acid sequence: CASSFTANYGYTF. The chain has TRBV27 and TRBJ1-2; D is undetermined. Germline values: CDR1 MNHEY, CDR2 SMNVEV (reference sequence). V was shortened by 3 bases and J by 0 bases, with 5 bases between the two germline ends. The CDR3 is 13 residues long.

CDR3: CASSYSGSGNYEQYF. The CDR3 bases are TGTGCCAGCAGTTACTCAGGTAGCGGGAACTACGAGCAGTACTTC. This rearrangement joins TRBV6-5 to TRBJ2-7, with TRBD2 matching over 8 bases. The CDR3 extends over 15 amino acids. Trimming removed 0 bases from V and 3 bases from J; junction bases left unmatched: 4. Germline V gene sequence: CDR1 MNHEY, CDR2 SVGAGI.

This clonotype was observed many times. The missing conserved phenylalanine or tryptophan at the end of this CDR3 makes a read error likely. No DNA is shown, since the ends of the CDR3 on it are uncertain; the CDR3 is the one TCRdb lists. This chain joins TRBV12-3 or TRBV12-4 and TRBJ1-1; the table names TRBD1, a call not compared with the DNA. The CDR3 is 12 residues long, ends included. CDR3 residues: CASSRDRVRLVS.

This clonotype has a handful of counts. The genes are TRBV12-3 or TRBV12-4 and TRBJ2-7, with 7 nucleotides matching TRBD1. The CDR3 has 13 amino acids. The V gene end was trimmed by 2 bases and the J gene end by 7 bases; junction bases not matched to a gene: 5. This CDR3 is CASSLWQGEEQYV. DNA for the CDR3: TGTGCCAGCAGTTTATGGCAGGGGGAAGAGCAGTACGTC.

This clonotype was detected a few times. The V gene is TRBV28, the J gene TRBJ1-1; TRBD1 matches 9 bases. Germline V gene sequence: CDR1 MDHEN, CDR2 SYDVKM. CDR3 size: 15 residues. The J segment lost 1 base and the V segment lost 2 bases, leaving 2 bases of the junction unmatched. CDR3 DNA sequence: TGTGCCAGCAGTTTAGGGGACAGGGCGAACACTGAAGCTTTCTTT. It codes for CASSLGDRANTEAFF.

In its sample, this clonotype was seen many times. This chain links TRBV5-1 with TRBJ1-5; the match to TRBD1 covers 8 bases. V shed 4 bases and J 2 bases; nucleotides not matched to a gene: 2. This CDR3 has 14 amino acids. Germline lookup yields CDR1 SGHRS and CDR2 YFSETQ. CDR3 coding DNA: TGCGCCAGCAGCCCGGGACAGGGCAATCAGCCCCAGCATTTT. Protein sequence: CASSPGQGNQPQHF.